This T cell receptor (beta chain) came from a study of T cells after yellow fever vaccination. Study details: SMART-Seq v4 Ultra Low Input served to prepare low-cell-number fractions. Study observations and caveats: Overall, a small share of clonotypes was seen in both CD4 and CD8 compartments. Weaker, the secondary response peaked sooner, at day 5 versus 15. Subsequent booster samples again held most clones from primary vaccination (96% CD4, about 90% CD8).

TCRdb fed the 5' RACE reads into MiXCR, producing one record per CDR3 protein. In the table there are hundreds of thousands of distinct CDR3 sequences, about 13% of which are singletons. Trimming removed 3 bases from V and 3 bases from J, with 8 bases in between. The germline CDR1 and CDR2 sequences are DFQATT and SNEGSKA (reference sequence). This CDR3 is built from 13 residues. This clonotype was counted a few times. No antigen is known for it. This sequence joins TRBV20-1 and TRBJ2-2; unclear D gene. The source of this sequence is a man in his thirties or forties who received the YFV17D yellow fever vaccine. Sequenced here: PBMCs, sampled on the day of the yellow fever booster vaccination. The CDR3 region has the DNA TGCAGTGCTAGGCCCACCTACACCGGGGAGCTGTTTTTT. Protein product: CSARPTYTGELFF.